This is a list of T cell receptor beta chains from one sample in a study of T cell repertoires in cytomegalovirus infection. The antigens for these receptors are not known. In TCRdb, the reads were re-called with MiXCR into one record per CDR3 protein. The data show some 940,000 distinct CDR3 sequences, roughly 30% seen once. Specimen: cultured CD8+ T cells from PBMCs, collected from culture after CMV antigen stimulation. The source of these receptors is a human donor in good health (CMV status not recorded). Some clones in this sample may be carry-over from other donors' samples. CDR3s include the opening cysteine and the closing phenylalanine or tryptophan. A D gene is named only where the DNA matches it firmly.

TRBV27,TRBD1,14,CASSGTGWGSPLHF
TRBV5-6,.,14,CASSFQVSGNTIYF
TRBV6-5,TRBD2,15,CASSTSGAHTGELFF
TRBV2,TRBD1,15,CASSEGQGGTGELFF
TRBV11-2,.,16,CASSATPENSNQSQHF
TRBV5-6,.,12,CASSWCSDGYTF
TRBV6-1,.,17,CASSESRTGTGNQPQHF
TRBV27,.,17,CASSQSPTDYSNQPQHF
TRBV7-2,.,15,CASSLKGGYNSPLHF
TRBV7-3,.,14,CASRRAARDEKLFF
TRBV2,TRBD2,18,CALLSTSGSSRSTGELFF
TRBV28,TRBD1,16,CASSFYRTGGGYGYTF
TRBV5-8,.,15,CASSFLTDSTDTQYF
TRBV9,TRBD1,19,CASSVAMQGVSSGANVLTF
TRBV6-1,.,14,CASTLVGVGDEQFF
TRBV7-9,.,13,CASSFPGQETQYF
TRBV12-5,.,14,CASGLLADYNEQFF
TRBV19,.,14,CASSIAGDYNEQFF
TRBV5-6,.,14,CASSRGGSYNEQIF
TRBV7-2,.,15,CASSPYAGRGGEQFF
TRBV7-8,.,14,CASSSEGPHHEQFF
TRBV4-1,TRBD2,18,CASSHRWLAGSQAGELFF
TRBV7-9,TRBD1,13,CASSFGTGKGYTF
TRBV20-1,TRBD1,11,CSAGTGEQAFF
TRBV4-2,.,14,CASSQGVLNYGYTF
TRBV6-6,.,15,CASSYSAESRQPQHF
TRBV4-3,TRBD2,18,CASSQGVRASGGSGTQYF
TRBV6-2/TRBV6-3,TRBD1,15,CASNVGQGFNQPQHF
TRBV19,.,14,CASSILERPGELFF
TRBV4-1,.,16,CASSRTQLGLNTEAFF
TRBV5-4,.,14,CASSFVGDQETQYF
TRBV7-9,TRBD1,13,CASSLGGGPEAFF
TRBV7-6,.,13,CASSGQTRDTQYF
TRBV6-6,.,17,CASSYSKGAHPDNEQFF
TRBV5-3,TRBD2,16,CASSPAAGGGTDTQYF
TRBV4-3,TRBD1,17,CASSPPVGTGVYNEQFF
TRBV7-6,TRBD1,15,CASSPTGGPTDTQYF
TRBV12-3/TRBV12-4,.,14,CASSYTTANTEAFF
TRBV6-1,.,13,CASSEGRFTEAFF
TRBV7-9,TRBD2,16,CASSFPRRGGTDTQYF
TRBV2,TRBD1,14,CASSEKTGNYGYTF
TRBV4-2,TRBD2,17,CASSQEGTGGRADTQYF